These T cell receptor beta chains were read from a single sample in a study of T cells after yellow fever vaccination. TCRdb processed the 5' RACE reads anew with MiXCR; each CDR3 protein has one entry. Counted here are around 230,000 distinct CDR3 sequences, 5.5% to 8.5% occurring once; the ten biggest clones make up about 0.95%. Material: CD4+ T cells sorted from PBMCs, obtained on the day of the yellow fever booster vaccination. These receptors all stem from a young man who received the YFV17D yellow fever vaccine. CDR3s include the opening cysteine and the closing phenylalanine or tryptophan. Fields, in order: D gene, J gene, V gene, clone size, CDR3 protein, CDR3 DNA. A D gene is named only where the DNA matches it firmly. Only part of the rows carry a size: once, few, many, or a class if the clone is expanded.

D gene: TRBD1
J gene: TRBJ2-3
V gene: TRBV20-1
clone size: .
CDR3 protein: CSASYRGDTQYF
CDR3 DNA: TGCAGTGCTAGTTACAGGGGAGATACGCAGTATTTT

D gene: .
J gene: TRBJ2-4
V gene: TRBV10-3
clone size: many
CDR3 protein: CAISESKGPYQYF
CDR3 DNA: TGTGCCATCAGTGAGTCTAAGGGACCCTATCAGTACTTC

D gene: .
J gene: TRBJ1-2
V gene: TRBV27
clone size: few
CDR3 protein: CASSSAGRVYGYTF
CDR3 DNA: TGTGCCAGCAGTTCTGCGGGGAGGGTCTATGGCTACACCTTC

D gene: TRBD2
J gene: TRBJ2-7
V gene: TRBV6-1
clone size: .
CDR3 protein: CASRAGLAGGKAPYEQYF
CDR3 DNA: TGTGCCAGCAGGGCCGGGCTAGCGGGAGGTAAGGCCCCCTACGAGCAGTACTTC

D gene: .
J gene: TRBJ1-1
V gene: TRBV28
clone size: .
CDR3 protein: CASSSREAFF
CDR3 DNA: TGTGCCAGCAGTTCCAGAGAAGCTTTCTTT

D gene: .
J gene: TRBJ1-3
V gene: TRBV20-1
clone size: many
CDR3 protein: CSARDSESGNTIYF
CDR3 DNA: TGCAGTGCTAGAGATAGTGAATCTGGAAACACCATATATTTT

D gene: TRBD2
J gene: TRBJ2-1
V gene: TRBV6-1
clone size: few
CDR3 protein: CASSNTAGEGYNEQFF
CDR3 DNA: TGTGCCAGCAGCAATACTGCGGGGGAGGGCTACAATGAGCAGTTCTTC

D gene: .
J gene: TRBJ2-1
V gene: TRBV12-3/TRBV12-4
clone size: many
CDR3 protein: CASSPRSYEQFF
CDR3 DNA: TGTGCCAGCAGCCCTAGATCGTATGAGCAGTTCTTC

D gene: .
J gene: TRBJ2-7
V gene: TRBV4-3
clone size: .
CDR3 protein: CASSKENSYEQYF
CDR3 DNA: TGCGCCAGCAGCAAGGAGAACTCCTACGAGCAGTACTTC

D gene: .
J gene: TRBJ1-2
V gene: TRBV12-3/TRBV12-4
clone size: many
CDR3 protein: CASSLRALGGGYTF
CDR3 DNA: TGTGCCAGCAGTTTACGGGCCCTCGGAGGGGGCTACACCTTC

D gene: TRBD1
J gene: TRBJ2-2
V gene: TRBV27
clone size: .
CDR3 protein: CASSLLYRDRVFPGELFF
CDR3 DNA: TGTGCCAGCAGTCTCTTGTACCGGGACAGGGTTTTCCCCGGGGAGCTGTTTTTT

D gene: .
J gene: TRBJ2-5
V gene: TRBV7-6
clone size: .
CDR3 protein: CASSISWGETQYF
CDR3 DNA: TGTGCCAGCAGTATCTCTTGGGGAGAGACCCAGTACTTC

D gene: .
J gene: TRBJ2-1
V gene: TRBV9
clone size: .
CDR3 protein: CASSVARGEQFF
CDR3 DNA: TGTGCCAGCAGCGTAGCTCGGGGCGAGCAGTTCTTC

D gene: .
J gene: TRBJ2-4
V gene: TRBV6-1
clone size: .
CDR3 protein: CASRVPIAGGAQYF
CDR3 DNA: TGTGCCAGCAGAGTCCCAATTGCGGGCGGAGCCCAGTACTTC

D gene: .
J gene: TRBJ2-7
V gene: TRBV29-1
clone size: .
CDR3 protein: CSIQGITYEQYF
CDR3 DNA: TGCAGCATCCAGGGGATAACCTACGAGCAGTACTTC

D gene: TRBD2
J gene: TRBJ2-7
V gene: TRBV9
clone size: few
CDR3 protein: CASSPTSAQGKQYF
CDR3 DNA: TGTGCCAGCAGCCCCACTAGCGCCCAAGGGAAGCAGTACTTC